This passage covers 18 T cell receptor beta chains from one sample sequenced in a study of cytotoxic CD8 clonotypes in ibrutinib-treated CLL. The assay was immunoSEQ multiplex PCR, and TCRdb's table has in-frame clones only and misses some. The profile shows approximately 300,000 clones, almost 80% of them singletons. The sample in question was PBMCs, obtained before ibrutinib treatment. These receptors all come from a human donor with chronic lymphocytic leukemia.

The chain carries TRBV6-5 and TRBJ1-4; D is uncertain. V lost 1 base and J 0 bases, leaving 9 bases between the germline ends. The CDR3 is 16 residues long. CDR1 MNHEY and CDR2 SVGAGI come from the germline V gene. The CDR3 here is CASSYFFFPTNEKLFF. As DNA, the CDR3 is TGTGCCAGCAGTTACTTTTTCTTTCCAACTAATGAAAAACTGTTTTTT.

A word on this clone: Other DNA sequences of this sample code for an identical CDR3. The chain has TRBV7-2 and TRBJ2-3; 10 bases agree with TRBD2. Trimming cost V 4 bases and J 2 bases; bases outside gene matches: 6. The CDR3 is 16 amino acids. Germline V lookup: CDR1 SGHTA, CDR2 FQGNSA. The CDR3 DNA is TGTGCCAGCAGCTCGACTAGCGGGTCGAACACAGATACGCAGTATTTT. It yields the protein CASSSTSGSNTDTQYF.

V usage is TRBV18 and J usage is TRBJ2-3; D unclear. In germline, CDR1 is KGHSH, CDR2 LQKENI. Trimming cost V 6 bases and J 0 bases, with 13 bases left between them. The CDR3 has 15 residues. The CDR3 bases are TGTGCCAGCTCCCCCGGAGCAGCTAGCACAGATACGCAGTATTTT. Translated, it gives CASSPGAASTDTQYF. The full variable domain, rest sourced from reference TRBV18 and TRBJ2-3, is NAGVMQNPRHLVRRRGQEARLRCSPMKGHSHVYWYRQLPEEGLKFMVYLQKENIIDESGMPKERFSAEFPKEGPSILRIQQVVRGDSAAYFCASSPGAASTDTQYFGPGTRLTVL.

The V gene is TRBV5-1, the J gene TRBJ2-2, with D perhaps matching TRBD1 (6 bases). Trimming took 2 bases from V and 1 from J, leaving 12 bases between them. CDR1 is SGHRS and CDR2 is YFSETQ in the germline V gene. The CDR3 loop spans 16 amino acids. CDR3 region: CASSFDSGQNTGELFF. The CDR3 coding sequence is TGCGCCAGCAGCTTCGATTCGGGACAGAACACCGGGGAGCTGTTTTTT.

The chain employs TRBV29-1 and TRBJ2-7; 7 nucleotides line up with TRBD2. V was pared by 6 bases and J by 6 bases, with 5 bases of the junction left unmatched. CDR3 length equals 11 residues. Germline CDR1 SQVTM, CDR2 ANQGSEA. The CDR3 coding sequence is TGCAGCGTCGTTATAGCGGGCGAGCAGTACTTC. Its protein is CSVVIAGEQYF.

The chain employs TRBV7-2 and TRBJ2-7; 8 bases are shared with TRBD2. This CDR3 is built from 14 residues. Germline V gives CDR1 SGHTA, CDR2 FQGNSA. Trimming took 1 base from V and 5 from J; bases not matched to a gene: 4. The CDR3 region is CASSLGGRFHEQYF. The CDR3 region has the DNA TGTGCCAGCAGCTTAGGCGGGAGGTTCCACGAGCAGTACTTC.

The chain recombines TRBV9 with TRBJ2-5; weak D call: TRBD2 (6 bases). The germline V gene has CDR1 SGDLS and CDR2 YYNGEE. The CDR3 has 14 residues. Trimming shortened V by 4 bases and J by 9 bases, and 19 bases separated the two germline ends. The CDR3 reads CASSPEGLRRAQYF. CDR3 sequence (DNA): TGTGCCAGCAGCCCAGAGGGACTCCGCCGGGCCCAGTACTTC.

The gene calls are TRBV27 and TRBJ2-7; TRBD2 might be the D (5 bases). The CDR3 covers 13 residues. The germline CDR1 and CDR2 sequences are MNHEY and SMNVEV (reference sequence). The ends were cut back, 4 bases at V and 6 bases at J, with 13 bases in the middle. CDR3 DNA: TGTGCCAGCAGTTCCCTGGGCGCGGGCGAGCAGTACTTC. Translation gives CASSSLGAGEQYF.

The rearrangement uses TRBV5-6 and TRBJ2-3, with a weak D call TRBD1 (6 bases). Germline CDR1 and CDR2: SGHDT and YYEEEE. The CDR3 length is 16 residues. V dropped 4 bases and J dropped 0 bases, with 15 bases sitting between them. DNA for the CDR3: TGTGCCAGCAGCCCTATGACAGGTAGTAGCACAGATACGCAGTATTTT. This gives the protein CASSPMTGSSTDTQYF. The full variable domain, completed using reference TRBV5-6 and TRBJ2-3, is DAGVTQSPTHLIKTRGQQVTLRCSPKSGHDTVSWYQQALGQGPQFIFQYYEEEERQRGNFPDRFSGHQFPNYSSELNVNALLLGDSALYLCASSPMTGSSTDTQYFGPGTRLTVL.

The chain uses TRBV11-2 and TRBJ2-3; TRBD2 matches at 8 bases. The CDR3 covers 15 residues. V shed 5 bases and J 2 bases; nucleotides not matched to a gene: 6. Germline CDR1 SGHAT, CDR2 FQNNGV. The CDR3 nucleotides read TGTGCCAGCAGCGTTCTAGCGGGCCCCACAGATACGCAGTATTTT. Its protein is CASSVLAGPTDTQYF.

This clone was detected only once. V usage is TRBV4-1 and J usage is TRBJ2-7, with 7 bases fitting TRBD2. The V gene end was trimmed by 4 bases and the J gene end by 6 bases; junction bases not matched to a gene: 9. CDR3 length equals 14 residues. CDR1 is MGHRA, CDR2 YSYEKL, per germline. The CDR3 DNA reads TGCGCCAGCAGCCCCCCAGGGAGGGTGCGCGAGCAGTACTTC. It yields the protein CASSPPGRVREQYF.

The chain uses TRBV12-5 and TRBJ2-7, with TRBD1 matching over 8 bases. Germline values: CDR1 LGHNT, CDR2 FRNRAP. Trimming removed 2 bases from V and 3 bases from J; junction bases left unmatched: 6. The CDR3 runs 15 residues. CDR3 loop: CASGLPGQGDYEQYF. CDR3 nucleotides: TGTGCTAGTGGTTTGCCCGGACAGGGCGACTACGAGCAGTACTTC.

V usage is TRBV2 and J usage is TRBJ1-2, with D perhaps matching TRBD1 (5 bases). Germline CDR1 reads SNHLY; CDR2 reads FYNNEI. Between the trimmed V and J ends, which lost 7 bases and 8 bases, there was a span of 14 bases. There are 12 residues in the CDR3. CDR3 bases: TGTGCCAGCATTTGGGGGACGGGGGGCTACACCTTC. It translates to CASIWGTGGYTF.

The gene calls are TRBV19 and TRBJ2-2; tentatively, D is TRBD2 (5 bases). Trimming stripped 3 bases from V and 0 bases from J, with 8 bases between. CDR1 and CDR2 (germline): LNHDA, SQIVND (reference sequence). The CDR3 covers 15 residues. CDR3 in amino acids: CASSISAANTGELFF. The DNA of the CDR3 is TGTGCCAGTAGTATTTCAGCGGCGAACACCGGGGAGCTGTTTTTT. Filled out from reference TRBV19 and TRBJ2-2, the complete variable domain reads DGGITQSPKYLFRKEGQNVTLSCEQNLNHDAMYWYRQDPGQGLRLIYYSQIVNDFQKGDIAEGYSVSREKKESFPLTVTSAQKNPTAFYLCASSISAANTGELFFGEGSRLTVL.

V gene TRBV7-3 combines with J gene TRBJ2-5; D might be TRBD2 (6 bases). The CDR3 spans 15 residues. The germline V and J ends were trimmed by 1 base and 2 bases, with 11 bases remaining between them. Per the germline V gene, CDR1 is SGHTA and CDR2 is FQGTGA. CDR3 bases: TGTGCCAGCAGCTTAATGCCGGGACTGCAAGAGACCCAGTACTTC. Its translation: CASSLMPGLQETQYF. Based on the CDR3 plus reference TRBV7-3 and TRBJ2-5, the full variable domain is GAGVSQTPSNKVTEKGKYVELRCDPISGHTALYWYRQSLGQGPEFLIYFQGTGAADDSGLPNDRFFAVRPEGSVSTLKIQRTERGDSAVYLCASSLMPGLQETQYFGPGTRLLVL.

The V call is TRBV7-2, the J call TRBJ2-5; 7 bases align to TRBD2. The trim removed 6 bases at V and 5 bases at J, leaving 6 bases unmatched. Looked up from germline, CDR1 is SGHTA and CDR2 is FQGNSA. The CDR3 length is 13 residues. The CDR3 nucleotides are TGTGCCAGCAGGGGGGGAGGGTACGAGACCCAGTACTTC. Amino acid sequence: CASRGGGYETQYF.

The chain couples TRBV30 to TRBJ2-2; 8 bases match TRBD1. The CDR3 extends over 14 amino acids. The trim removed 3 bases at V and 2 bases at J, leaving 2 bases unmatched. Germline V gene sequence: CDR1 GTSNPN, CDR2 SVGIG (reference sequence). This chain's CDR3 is CAWRGQGNTGELFF. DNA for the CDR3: TGTGCCTGGAGAGGACAGGGAAACACCGGGGAGCTGTTTTTT.

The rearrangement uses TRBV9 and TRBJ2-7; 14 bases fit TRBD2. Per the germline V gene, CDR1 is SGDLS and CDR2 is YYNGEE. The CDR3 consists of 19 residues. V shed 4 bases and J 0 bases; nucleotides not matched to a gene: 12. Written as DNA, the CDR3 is TGTGCCAGCAGCTGGGGGTCGGGACTAGCGGGAGCGAGCTCCTACGAGCAGTACTTC. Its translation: CASSWGSGLAGASSYEQYF.